This TCR beta chain was captured in a study of Graves' ophthalmopathy and Graves' hyperthyroidism. Study observations and caveats: Most thyroid-expanded clonotypes exceeding 0.001 frequency were also found in blood.

This clonotype was seen a single time. Antigen: not known. The diagnosis was founded upon clinical symptoms, serum thyroxine, TRAb, thyroid ultrasound and orbital computed tomography. Looked up from germline, CDR1 is MDHEN and CDR2 is SYDVKM. The germline V and J ends were trimmed by 8 bases and 3 bases, with 14 bases remaining between them. This CDR3 comprises 14 residues. Researchers took RNA transcripts and amplified TCR beta CDR3 regions from them. RT-PCR with HTBI primers came first, then second-round multiplex PCR. One entry per CDR3 protein, called by TCRdb with MiXCR from the multiplex PCR reads. The table shows over 150,000 distinct CDR3 sequences, with roughly two fifths occurring only once.

The chain recombines TRBV28 with TRBJ1-5; D is uncertain. The TCR comes from a woman in her forties with Graves' ophthalmopathy. The sequenced sample was peripheral blood. The CDR3 DNA is TGTGCCAGCTGTCACCGGGGAGACAATCAGCCCCAGCATTTT. Its translation is CASCHRGDNQPQHF.